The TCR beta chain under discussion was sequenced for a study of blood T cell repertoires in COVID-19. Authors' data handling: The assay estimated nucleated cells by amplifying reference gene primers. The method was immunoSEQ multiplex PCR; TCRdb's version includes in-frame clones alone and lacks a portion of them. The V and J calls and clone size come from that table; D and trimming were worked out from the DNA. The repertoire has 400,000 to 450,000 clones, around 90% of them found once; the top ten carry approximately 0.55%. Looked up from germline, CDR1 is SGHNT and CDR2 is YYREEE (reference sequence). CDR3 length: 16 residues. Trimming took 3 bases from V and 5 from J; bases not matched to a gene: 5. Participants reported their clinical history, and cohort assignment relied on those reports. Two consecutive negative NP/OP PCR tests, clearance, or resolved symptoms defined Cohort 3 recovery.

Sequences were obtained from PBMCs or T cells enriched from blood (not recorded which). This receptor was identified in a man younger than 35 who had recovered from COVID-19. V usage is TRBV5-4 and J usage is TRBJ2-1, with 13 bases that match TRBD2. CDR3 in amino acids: CASSYLLAGGNNEQFF. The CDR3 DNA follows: TGTGCCAGCAGCTACCTACTAGCGGGGGGGAACAATGAGCAGTTCTTC.